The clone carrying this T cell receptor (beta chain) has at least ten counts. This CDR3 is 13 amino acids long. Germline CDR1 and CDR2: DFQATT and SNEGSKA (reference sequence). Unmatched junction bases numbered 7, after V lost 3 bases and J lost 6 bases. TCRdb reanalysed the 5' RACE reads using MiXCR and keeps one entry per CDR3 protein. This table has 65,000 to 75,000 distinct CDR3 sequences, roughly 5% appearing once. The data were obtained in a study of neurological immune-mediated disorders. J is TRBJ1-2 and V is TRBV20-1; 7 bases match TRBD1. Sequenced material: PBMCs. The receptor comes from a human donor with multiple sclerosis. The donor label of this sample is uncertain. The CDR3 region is CSASRGPLHGYTF. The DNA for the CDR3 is TGCAGTGCTAGTAGGGGGCCTCTACATGGCTACACCTTC.